Each of the 14 T cell receptor beta chains below was sequenced from the same sample in a study of blood T cell repertoires in COVID-19. TCRdb's table, derived via immunoSEQ multiplex PCR, lists solely in-frame clones and lacks some. The data show tens of thousands of clones, roughly 89% seen once. The specimen sequenced was peripheral blood. The receptors shown here come from a man aged 25 to 40 with acute or convalescent COVID-19.

V is TRBV9 and J is TRBJ2-2; 7 bases map to TRBD1. The CDR3 extends over 15 amino acids. The V gene's germline CDR1 is SGDLS and CDR2 YYNGEE. The V gene end was trimmed by 4 bases and the J gene end by 4 bases; junction bases not matched to a gene: 7. The CDR3 protein is CASSLAGGTTGELFF. In DNA form, the CDR3 reads TGTGCCAGCAGCCTCGCAGGGGGAACCACCGGGGAGCTGTTTTTT.

The rearrangement links TRBV12-5 to TRBJ2-4; a possible D gene is TRBD1 (5 bases). V was cut by 7 bases and J by 1 base, with 17 bases left in between. This CDR3 contains 16 residues. The V gene's germline CDR1 is LGHNT and CDR2 FRNRAP. The CDR3 region is CASALGQGEAKNIQYF. The CDR3 DNA follows: TGTGCTAGTGCCTTGGGGCAGGGCGAGGCCAAAAACATTCAGTACTTC.

The V gene is TRBV2, the J gene TRBJ2-5; 9 positions match TRBD1. CDR1 and CDR2 (germline): SNHLY, FYNNEI. This CDR3 has 12 amino acids. The V and J ends lost 3 bases and 11 bases, in that order; junction bases with no gene match: 4. CDR3 in amino acids: CASSDRDRVQYF. CDR3 in DNA: TGTGCCAGCAGTGACAGGGACAGGGTACAGTACTTC.

CDR3 in DNA: TGTGCCAGCAGCCTTACAACAGGGGTGGGAGAAAAACTGTTTTTT. It specifies CASSLTTGVGEKLFF. The rearrangement links TRBV6-5 to TRBJ1-4; TRBD1 matches at 7 bases. Trimming removed 6 bases from V and 8 bases from J; junction bases left unmatched: 12. The CDR3 has 15 amino acids. CDR1 is MNHEY and CDR2 is SVGAGI in the germline V gene.

This clone has more than one count but fewer than ten. V is TRBV7-9 and J is TRBJ2-5; 11 nucleotides agree with TRBD2. V was clipped by 1 base and J by 7 bases; unmatched bases: 2. Germline CDR1 and CDR2: SEHNR and FQNEAQ (reference sequence). The CDR3 has 14 residues. This CDR3 reads CASSLELAGATQYF. As DNA, the CDR3 is TGTGCCAGCAGCTTAGAACTAGCGGGAGCGACCCAGTACTTC.

V gene TRBV5-1 combines with J gene TRBJ1-4; 7 bases match TRBD1. J gave up 8 bases and V 2 bases, and 6 bases lay outside the gene matches. This CDR3 region has 14 residues. Germline values: CDR1 SGHRS, CDR2 YFSETQ. CDR3: CASSFDRAGEKLFF. The DNA for the CDR3 is TGCGCCAGCAGCTTCGACAGGGCGGGAGAAAAACTGTTTTTT.

This clone has a handful of counts. J is TRBJ1-6 and V is TRBV10-1; D is uncertain. Germline lookup yields CDR1 WNHNN and CDR2 SYGVQD (reference sequence). The V end was cut by 0 bases, the J end by 9 bases, with 6 bases between. The CDR3 covers 13 residues. CDR3 amino acids: CASSESRSSPLHF. The DNA for the CDR3 is TGCGCCAGCAGTGAGTCGAGGAGTTCACCCCTCCACTTT.

The chain's CDR3 is CSVSPGSGNNEQFF. In DNA, the CDR3 is TGCAGCGTCTCCCCCGGGAGCGGTAACAATGAGCAGTTCTTC. The V call is TRBV29-1, the J call TRBJ2-1, with a possible D match to TRBD2 (6 bases). Trimming took off 6 bases at V and 5 bases at J, with 17 bases between the two ends. This CDR3 is 14 amino acids long. CDR1 and CDR2 from the germline V gene are SQVTM and ANQGSEA.

This clone showed up just once. The chain recombines TRBV9 with TRBJ1-2; perhaps TRBD1 as D (5 bases). From germline, CDR1 is SGDLS and CDR2 YYNGEE. The CDR3 spans 16 residues. Trimming stripped 0 bases from V and 4 bases from J, with 16 bases between. CDR3 coding DNA: TGTGCCAGCAGCGTAGCTTTGGGGGGGGGTCCCTATGGCTACACCTTC. Its translation: CASSVALGGGPYGYTF.

The chain links TRBV2 to TRBJ1-1; D not resolved. This CDR3 has 14 amino acids. V lost 5 bases to trimming and J lost 0 bases, with 10 bases between them. Germline-derived CDR1 and CDR2 are SNHLY and FYNNEI. The CDR3, as DNA: TGTGCCAGCAGTCCGGGTTCCATGAACACTGAAGCTTTCTTT. Amino acids: CASSPGSMNTEAFF.

The chain joins TRBV25-1 to TRBJ1-2; tentatively, D is TRBD1 (5 bases). Trimming removed 4 bases at V and 8 bases at J, with 11 bases between. The CDR3 spans 12 residues. CDR1 is MGHDK, CDR2 SYGVNS, per germline. CDR3 DNA sequence: TGTGCCAGCAGTGGGGGGGATGGCGGCTACACCTTC. Translated, it gives CASSGGDGGYTF.

The V call is TRBV5-1, the J call TRBJ2-3, with D perhaps matching TRBD2 (5 bases). The CDR3 consists of 16 residues. Germline V gene data show CDR1 as SGHRS and CDR2 as YFSETQ. Trimming took 2 bases from V and 2 from J, leaving 15 bases between them. CDR3 in DNA: TGCGCCAGCAGCTTCGGGGAAACCCTTGTCACAGATACGCAGTATTTT. Protein product: CASSFGETLVTDTQYF.

This clone was counted between two and nine times. This chain joins TRBV27 and TRBJ1-3; D might be TRBD1 (5 bases). The CDR3 runs to 17 residues. Per germline, CDR1 MNHEY and CDR2 SMNVEV (reference sequence). The V gene lost 1 base and the J gene lost 2 bases, with 15 bases spanning the gap. The CDR3 DNA is TGTGCCAGCAGTTTATTTACCCCCAGGGCAGCTGGAAACACCATATATTTT. The encoded protein is CASSLFTPRAAGNTIYF.

The chain couples TRBV24-1 to TRBJ2-2; D not certain. Germline V gene sequence: CDR1 KGHDR, CDR2 SFDVKD. This CDR3 is 12 amino acids long. With 3 bases removed from V and 4 bases from J, the gap between germline ends came to 2 bases. The CDR3 coding sequence is TGTGCCACCAGTGATCTCACCGGGGAGCTGTTTTTT. This codes for CATSDLTGELFF.